This TCR beta chain originates from a study of T cells in Graves' hyperthyroidism and ophthalmopathy. Amplification of TCR beta CDR3 regions was performed using RNA transcripts as template. First-round RT-PCR of the TCR CDR3 relied on the HTBI primer set. TCRdb redid the calling of the multiplex PCR reads with MiXCR, one entry per CDR3 protein. The sample holds about 600,000 distinct CDR3 sequences, approximately 14% seen once. Germline loops: CDR1 DFQATT, CDR2 SNEGSKA (reference sequence). Trimming removed 1 base from V and 0 bases from J; junction bases left unmatched: 2. The CDR3 runs 16 residues. This clonotype was counted many times. A NOSPECS grade of at least 4, a Clinical Activity Score of at least 3 and duration under 3 months were recorded in ophthalmopathy patients. Each diagnosis drew on symptoms, thyroxine, TRAb, thyroid ultrasound and orbital computed tomography findings.

The sample comprised blood. This chain uses TRBV20-1 with TRBJ2-1, with 11 bases fitting TRBD2. This receptor was identified in a woman between 45 and 60 years old with Graves' ophthalmopathy. CDR3 loop: CSARVAGGGSYNEQFF. The CDR3 DNA reads TGCAGTGCTAGAGTAGCGGGGGGGGGCTCCTACAATGAGCAGTTCTTC.